This passage covers 26 T cell receptor beta chains from one sample sequenced in a study of shared clonotypes between healthy human individuals. Assay: immunoSEQ multiplex PCR; the TCRdb copy retains only in-frame clones and omits some. The sample comprises 550,000 to 600,000 clones, roughly 98% of which are singletons, and 0.3% rests with the top ten. Positive CCR7 selection of CD45RO-negative cells yielded the naive CD8 cells, and terminally differentiated effector memory CD45RA+ cells were excluded. Sequenced material: naive CD8+ T cells sorted from blood. Receptors originate from a man aged 25-45 years in good health.

This chain joins TRBV5-6 and TRBJ1-1, with D perhaps TRBD1 (5 bases). V shed 3 bases and J shed 5 bases, with 14 bases lying between them. Germline V CDR1 and CDR2: SGHDT, YYEEEE. The CDR3 has 14 amino acids. The CDR3 region has the DNA TGTGCCAGCAGCTCCGAGTGGGGGGAGACTGAAGCTTTCTTT. Translation: CASSSEWGETEAFF.

The chain is built from TRBV27 and TRBJ1-1, with TRBD1 identical over 9 bases. With V trimmed by 8 bases and J by 6 bases, 7 bases remained unmatched. In germline, CDR1 is MNHEY, CDR2 SMNVEV (reference sequence). The CDR3 extends over 13 amino acids. CDR3 bases: TGTGCCAGCGCTGGACAGGGGAGGCCTGAAGCTTTCTTT. Protein product: CASAGQGRPEAFF.

The chain carries TRBV10-2 and TRBJ2-1; no reliable D call. Germline CDR1 reads WSHSY; CDR2 reads SAAADI. CDR3 length: 16 residues. Trimming removed 3 bases from V and 6 bases from J, with 18 bases in between. CDR3 amino acids: CASSEGMPQPFNEQFF. CDR3 coding DNA: TGCGCCAGCAGTGAAGGCATGCCCCAACCCTTCAATGAGCAGTTCTTC.

V usage is TRBV11-2 and J usage is TRBJ2-3, with D possibly matching TRBD1 (5 bases). The V gene lost 1 base and the J gene lost 3 bases, with 14 bases spanning the gap. CDR1 and CDR2 (germline): SGHAT, FQNNGV. The CDR3 consists of 16 residues. The CDR3 reads CASSLGGMARTDTQYF. For the CDR3, the DNA is TGTGCCAGCAGCTTAGGGGGCATGGCCCGTACAGATACGCAGTATTTT.

V and J are TRBV18 and TRBJ2-1; D is unresolved. Trimming took 0 bases from V and 0 from J, leaving 9 bases between them. Germline CDR1 and CDR2: KGHSH and LQKENI. The CDR3 totals 16 residues. Here the CDR3 reads CASSPPGPGSYNEQFF. CDR3 DNA sequence: TGTGCCAGCTCACCACCGGGCCCCGGCTCCTACAATGAGCAGTTCTTC.

The V and J genes are TRBV27 and TRBJ2-7, with D unclear. The germline V gene encodes CDR1 MNHEY and CDR2 SMNVEV (reference sequence). The CDR3 is 11 amino acids. Deletions cut 4 bases from V and 5 bases from J, with 6 bases between. The CDR3: CASSSADEQYF. The CDR3 nucleotides read TGTGCCAGCAGTTCCGCGGACGAGCAGTACTTC.

This sequence joins TRBV7-6 and TRBJ2-1, with 7 nucleotides matching TRBD1. Germline CDR1 reads SGHVS; CDR2 reads FNYEAQ. The CDR3 runs to 15 residues. V shed 7 bases, J shed 4 bases, and the junction held 10 bases outside the gene matches. The chain's CDR3 is CASIGPGQRYNEQFF. The CDR3 DNA reads TGTGCCAGCATCGGGCCGGGACAGCGTTACAATGAGCAGTTCTTC.

The CDR3 coding sequence is TGTGCCAGCAGCTTAGCGATGCGCCTGCAGGGTGAAGCTTTCTTT. It codes for CASSLAMRLQGEAFF. This rearrangement joins TRBV7-8 to TRBJ1-1; D might be TRBD1 (5 bases). V was clipped by 0 bases and J by 7 bases, with 15 bases between them. The CDR3 has 15 amino acids. The germline CDR1 and CDR2 sequences are SGHVS and FQNEAQ.

The gene calls are TRBV14 and TRBJ2-1; 10 bases agree with TRBD2. The CDR3 is 17 residues long. Germline CDR1 and CDR2: SGHDN and FVKESK. V trimming: 2 bases; J trimming: 2 bases; junction bases outside the gene matches: 6. DNA for the CDR3: TGTGCCAGCAGCCAATCCCCAGCGGGAGGGCCCTACAATGAGCAGTTCTTC. Translation gives CASSQSPAGGPYNEQFF. The variable domain in full, completed from reference TRBV14 and TRBJ2-1, reads EAGVTQFPSHSVIEKGQTVTLRCDPISGHDNLYWYRRVMGKEIKFLLHFVKESKQDESGMPNNRFLAERTGGTYSTLKVQPAELEDSGVYFCASSQSPAGGPYNEQFFGPGTRLTVL.

Of note for this clone: Other DNA variants within this sample encode the same CDR3. The chain couples TRBV29-1 to TRBJ2-3, with 7 nucleotides matching TRBD2. Trimming cost V 4 bases and J 1 base; bases outside gene matches: 5. Germline loops: CDR1 SQVTM, CDR2 ANQGSEA. The CDR3 totals 14 residues. The CDR3 sequence is CSVGRAGRTDTQYF. CDR3 sequence (DNA): TGCAGCGTTGGACGAGCGGGGCGCACAGATACGCAGTATTTT.

The V call is TRBV5-4, the J call TRBJ1-1, with TRBD1 matching 7 bases. The CDR3 is 12 residues long. Germline CDR1 is SGHNT and CDR2 is YYREEE (reference sequence). After removal of 5 bases from V and 7 bases from J, the junction contained 5 bases not matched to a gene. The CDR3 nucleotides read TGTGCCAGCAGTCGACAGGGCATTGAAGCTTTCTTT. It encodes CASSRQGIEAFF. The full variable domain, its missing parts supplied by reference TRBV5-4 and TRBJ1-1, is ETGVTQSPTHLIKTRGQQVTLRCSSQSGHNTVSWYQQALGQGPQFIFQYYREEENGRGNFPPRFSGLQFPNYSSELNVNALELDDSALYLCASSRQGIEAFFGQGTRLTVV.

This rearrangement joins TRBV6-5 to TRBJ2-1, with D perhaps TRBD2 (6 bases). Per the germline V gene, CDR1 is MNHEY and CDR2 is SVGAGI. CDR3 length equals 15 residues. Trimming shortened V by 6 bases and J by 0 bases, and 12 bases separated the two germline ends. The CDR3 DNA reads as TGTGCCAGCAGCTCGAACGGGGGCTCCTACAATGAGCAGTTCTTC. This encodes CASSSNGGSYNEQFF.

A note on this clone: Other DNA sequences in the sample encode the same CDR3. This chain connects TRBV28 to TRBJ2-7; D is undetermined. Deletions cut 4 bases from V and 3 bases from J, with 7 bases between. The CDR3 runs 12 residues. Germline CDR1 reads MDHEN; CDR2 reads SYDVKM. The CDR3 DNA reads TGTGCCAGCAGTTCAAACAGCTACGAGCAGTACTTC. This translates into CASSSNSYEQYF.

This clone was observed once. CDR3 nucleotide sequence: TGTGCCAGCAGCTTTTATGGGGTTAACACTGAAGCTTTCTTT. Its protein is CASSFYGVNTEAFF. The chain recombines TRBV2 with TRBJ1-1; D ambiguous. Per the germline V gene, CDR1 is SNHLY and CDR2 is FYNNEI. The CDR3 runs to 14 residues. Trimming cost V 6 bases and J 2 bases, with 13 bases left between them. Filled out from reference TRBV2 and TRBJ1-1, the complete variable domain reads EPEVTQTPSHQVTQMGQEVILRCVPISNHLYFYWYRQILGQKVEFLVSFYNNEISEKSEIFDDQFSVERPDGSNFTLKIRSTKLEDSAMYFCASSFYGVNTEAFFGQGTRLTVV.

J is TRBJ2-1 and V is TRBV11-3, with 7 bases that match TRBD2. This CDR3 has 13 amino acids. Germline CDR1 is SGHNT and CDR2 is YENEEA. V lost 1 base, J lost 15 bases, and 9 bases stayed unmatched. This CDR3 is CASSLGRGGSPFF. The CDR3 DNA reads TGTGCCAGCAGCTTAGGTCGGGGCGGGAGTCCGTTCTTC.

The rearrangement joins TRBV7-2 to TRBJ1-5; unclear D gene. The germline V and J ends were trimmed by 1 base and 0 bases, with 10 bases remaining between them. CDR1 and CDR2 from the germline V gene are SGHTA and FQGNSA. The CDR3 is made up of 16 amino acids. The CDR3 DNA is TGTGCCAGCAGCTTAGAGGCGGGTCATAGCAATCAGCCCCAGCATTTT. Protein product: CASSLEAGHSNQPQHF.

The CDR3 loop is CASGGLSGPYNEQFF. The CDR3 DNA is TGCGCCAGCGGGGGGCTTAGCGGACCGTACAATGAGCAGTTCTTC. This rearrangement joins TRBV10-2 to TRBJ2-1; D is tentatively TRBD1 or TRBD2 (6 bases each). Germline assignment: CDR1 WSHSY and CDR2 SAAADI. The CDR3 spans 15 residues. V gave up 8 bases and J gave up 4 bases, with 18 bases separating them.

The chain combines TRBV4-1 with TRBJ2-1; 7 bases match TRBD2. Germline V gene sequence: CDR1 MGHRA, CDR2 YSYEKL. CDR3 length equals 17 residues. V shed 2 bases, J shed 9 bases, and the junction held 16 bases outside the gene matches. This chain's CDR3 is CASSQTPSRGGLSEQFF. The DNA for the CDR3 is TGCGCCAGCAGCCAAACCCCGAGCCGGGGAGGGTTGAGTGAGCAGTTCTTC.

The count of this clone is one. CDR3 bases: TGTGCCAGCAGCCTCCAGACAGCCGTTAGGAACAATGAGCAGTTCTTC. As protein: CASSLQTAVRNNEQFF. The chain employs TRBV7-9 and TRBJ2-1; tentatively, D is TRBD1 (5 bases). Germline V gene data show CDR1 as SEHNR and CDR2 as FQNEAQ (reference sequence). The ends were cut back, 5 bases at V and 5 bases at J, with 19 bases in the middle. The length of the CDR3 is 16 residues.

This chain connects TRBV7-3 to TRBJ2-3, with 14 bases matching TRBD2. V gave up 2 bases and J gave up 5 bases; unmatched junction bases: 6. CDR1 SGHTA and CDR2 FQGTGA come from the germline V gene. This CDR3 spans 17 amino acids. The DNA of the CDR3 is TGTGCCAGCAGCTTATTGACTAGCGGGAGGGCCATAGATACGCAGTATTTT. It is translated as CASSLLTSGRAIDTQYF.

This chain uses TRBV11-2 with TRBJ2-5; 16 bases are shared with TRBD2. Trimming took 4 bases from V and 4 from J; bases not matched to a gene: 3. The length of the CDR3 is 16 residues. The germline V gene has CDR1 SGHAT and CDR2 FQNNGV. CDR3 sequence reads: CASSSGLAGGVETQYF. CDR3 sequence (DNA): TGTGCCAGCAGCTCGGGACTAGCGGGAGGGGTAGAGACCCAGTACTTC.

V is TRBV25-1 and J is TRBJ2-1; D gene ambiguous. Trimming took 3 bases from V and 8 from J, leaving 14 bases between them. The CDR3 spans 14 residues. Germline-derived CDR1 and CDR2 are MGHDK and SYGVNS. The CDR3 sequence: CASSELQVVDEQFF. Written as DNA, the CDR3 is TGTGCCAGCAGTGAGCTCCAGGTCGTCGATGAGCAGTTCTTC. Based on the CDR3 plus reference TRBV25-1 and TRBJ2-1, the full variable domain is EADIYQTPRYLVIGTGKKITLECSQTMGHDKMYWYQQDPGMELHLIHYSYGVNSTEKGDLSSESTVSRIRTEHFPLTLESARPSHTSQYLCASSELQVVDEQFFGPGTRLTVL.

The chain recombines TRBV29-1 with TRBJ2-2; D call uncertain. Germline V gene lookup returns CDR1 SQVTM and CDR2 ANQGSEA. Trimming removed 5 bases at V and 1 base at J, with 8 bases between. The CDR3 spans 13 residues. The CDR3 DNA reads as TGCAGCGTTCTAGGTTTGAACACCGGGGAGCTGTTTTTT. Its translation: CSVLGLNTGELFF.

The chain uses TRBV7-2 and TRBJ2-7, with no clear D. Per germline, CDR1 SGHTA and CDR2 FQGNSA. Trimming stripped 0 bases from V and 1 base from J, with 7 bases between. This CDR3 is built from 14 residues. CDR3 sequence (DNA): TGTGCCAGCAGCTTAGCTATGGGGTCCTACGAGCAGTACTTC. The encoded protein is CASSLAMGSYEQYF.

V is TRBV5-4 and J is TRBJ2-1; tentatively, D is TRBD2 (5 bases). Per germline, CDR1 SGHNT and CDR2 YYREEE (reference sequence). The CDR3 runs 16 residues. V shed 5 bases and J shed 0 bases, with 15 bases lying between them. CDR3 sequence reads: CASRTDGGSSYNEQFF. DNA for the CDR3: TGTGCCAGCAGGACTGACGGAGGAAGCTCCTACAATGAGCAGTTCTTC.

The genes are TRBV7-9 and TRBJ2-1; no definite D call. The V gene's germline CDR1 is SEHNR and CDR2 FQNEAQ (reference sequence). The CDR3 is made up of 12 amino acids. V shed 1 base and J shed 11 bases, with 9 bases lying between them. CDR3 residues: CASSLERHKQFF. CDR3 nucleotides: TGTGCCAGCAGCTTAGAACGCCATAAGCAGTTCTTC.